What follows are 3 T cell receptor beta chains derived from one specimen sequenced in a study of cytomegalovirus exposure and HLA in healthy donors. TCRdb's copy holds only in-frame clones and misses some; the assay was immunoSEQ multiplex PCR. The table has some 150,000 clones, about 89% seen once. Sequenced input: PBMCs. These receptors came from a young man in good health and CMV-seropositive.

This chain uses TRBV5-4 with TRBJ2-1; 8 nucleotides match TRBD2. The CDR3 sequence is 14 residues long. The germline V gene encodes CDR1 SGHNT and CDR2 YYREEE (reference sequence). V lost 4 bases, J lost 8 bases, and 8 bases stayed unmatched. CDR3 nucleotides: TGTGCCAGCAGCCCACCGACTAGCGACGATGAGCAGTTCTTC. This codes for CASSPPTSDDEQFF.

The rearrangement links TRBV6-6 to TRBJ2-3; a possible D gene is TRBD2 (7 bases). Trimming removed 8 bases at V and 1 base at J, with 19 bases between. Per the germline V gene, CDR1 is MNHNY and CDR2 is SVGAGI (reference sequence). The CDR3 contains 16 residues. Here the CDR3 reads CASWKGGGRGTDTQYF. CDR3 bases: TGTGCCAGCTGGAAGGGAGGGGGTAGGGGCACAGATACGCAGTATTTT.

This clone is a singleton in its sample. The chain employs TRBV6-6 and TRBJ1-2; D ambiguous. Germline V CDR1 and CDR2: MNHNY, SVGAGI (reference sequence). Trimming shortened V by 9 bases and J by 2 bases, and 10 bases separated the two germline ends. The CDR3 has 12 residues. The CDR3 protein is CASEAGNYGYTF. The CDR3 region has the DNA TGTGCCAGTGAGGCTGGAAACTATGGCTACACCTTC.